Sequencing of this T cell receptor (beta chain) was carried out in a study of T cell clones after liver transplantation (dated by TCRdb to between 2018 and 2021). In terms of the full investigation: The samples were obtained from ITN030ST, a randomized trial that attempted immunosuppression withdrawal within 2 years after liver transplantation. A cohort of 8 liver transplant recipients was studied, of whom 3 were classified as tolerant and 5 as non-tolerant. The subjects received no induction therapy and were kept on standard immunosuppression until randomization at 12-24 months post-transplant. Blood samples were collected pre-transplant, pre-randomization before withdrawal, and post-randomization after either complete withdrawal or failed withdrawal. Of the eight recipients, a few were HCV-positive, while the remaining recipients had been transplanted for non-autoimmune, non-viral indications. Tolerance meant complete immunosuppression withdrawal for at least one year without liver enzymes rising beyond twice the upper limit of normal. Donor-reactive T cell clones were identified by TCRbeta sequencing following a pre-transplant mixed lymphocyte reaction and were subsequently tracked in post-transplant blood. As an antigen-independent comparator for donor-reactive sequences, third party-reactive TCRbeta sequences were also identified from pre-transplant MLRs. Summary of the overall study and its limitations: Because allograft tissue specimens were not available, migration of donor-reactive T cells into the graft, rather than deletion, may have occurred. In two subjects, low numbers of available donor cells limited the measurable donor-reactive repertoire. The conclusions were considered preliminary, being limited by small, heterogeneous patient numbers and non-standardized post-transplant time points. Once repertoire turnover was taken into account, donor-reactive detection showed a significant reduction for CD4 in 7 of 8 subjects and for CD8 in 8 of 8. In most of the 8 subjects, circulating donor-reactive CD4 TCRbeta sequences decreased significantly after transplant, regardless of tolerance or HCV status. Donor-reactive sequences declined more than third party-reactive ones, suggesting partial antigen-specific deletion unrelated to withdrawal success.

The germline V gene (reference sequence) sets CDR1 to LNHNV and CDR2 to YYDKDF. V and J lose 0 bases and 4 bases, and a span of 10 bases separates them. Counted from cysteine to phenylalanine, this CDR3 has 14 amino acids. Solely the CDR3 DNA is kept, with 42 bases framed from the first base. As to this clone: What this receptor recognizes is not known. Base qualities are not provided; no much larger clone lies one nucleotide away.

High-throughput TCRbeta CDR3 sequencing of frozen genomic DNA was performed by immunoSEQ, including PCR amplification, mapping, bias correction and internal controls. As for how the authors treated the data: Productive rearrangements were retained, and unique TCRbeta sequences were defined by the CDR3 nucleotide sequence together with the V and J gene. For a sequence to be called donor-reactive, it needed a frequency of at least 0.01% and at least 5-fold expansion in CFSE-low cells compared with unstimulated pre-transplant cells. Minimum frequency thresholds were set for each subject based on the unstimulated sample with the lowest template count, ensuring at least 90% detection power. Repertoire turnover was measured by Jensen-Shannon divergence between the top 1000 TCRbeta sequences post- and pre-transplant. Changes in detection of donor-reactive sequences were assessed with two-sided Fisher's exact tests. TCRdb's version of the immuneACCESS table is confined to in-frame rearrangements and falls short of the full clone set. An unresolved V gene accounts for under half of the shortfall where checked; the remainder is of unknown origin. The V and J calls and clone size were taken over from that table, and D and trimming were inferred from the DNA. This sample comprises some 110,000 clones, 82% of them detected only once. 0.8% to 1% of the sample is in the top ten clones.

According to the study, the label for this sample's time point signals: pre-transplant. Thawed unstimulated PBMCs were stained for CD3, CD4 and CD8 and FACS-sorted into CD3+CD4+ and CD3+CD8+ populations. All 8 studied subjects were randomized to withdrawal of immunosuppression. The Qiagen DNeasy Blood and Tissue Kit was used to isolate genomic DNA. The chain is assembled from TRBV15 and TRBJ2-7, with the D gene too uncertain to name. The clonotype was recovered from a human donor who received a liver transplant. The sequencing used CD4+ T cells from blood, collected before liver transplant. CDR3 protein: CATSREQRAYEQYF. The bases are TGTGCCACCAGCAGAGAACAGAGAGCTTACGAGCAGTACTTC.